The entry below describes one T cell receptor (beta chain). Its specificity is unknown. Only in-frame clones appear in the TCRdb table, and some are missing; sequencing was by immunoSEQ multiplex PCR. The sample comprises 43,000 or so clones, more than 85% of which are singletons, and roughly 5.3% rests with the top ten. The data were taken from a study of cytomegalovirus exposure and HLA in healthy donors. At the level of the study: The same platform was used for the roughly 120 validation repertoires as for the 666 first-cohort repertoires, as reported in a later analysis. The study's findings and limits: Subsequent analysis found a tendency for first-cohort TCR clusters to co-occur within the 95 to 150 validation repertoires.

CDR3 length: 15 amino acids. V lost 2 bases and J lost 4, with 12 bases in between. Germline lookup yields CDR1 SNHLY and CDR2 FYNNEI. This chain uses TRBV2 with TRBJ1-3; tentatively, D is TRBD1 (5 bases). Material for sequencing was PBMCs. This sequence was found in a man aged 18 to 29 in good health and CMV-seronegative. CDR3 DNA: TGTGCCAGCAGTGAAACTCAGGGTATCGGAAACACCATATATTTT. Its protein product is CASSETQGIGNTIYF.